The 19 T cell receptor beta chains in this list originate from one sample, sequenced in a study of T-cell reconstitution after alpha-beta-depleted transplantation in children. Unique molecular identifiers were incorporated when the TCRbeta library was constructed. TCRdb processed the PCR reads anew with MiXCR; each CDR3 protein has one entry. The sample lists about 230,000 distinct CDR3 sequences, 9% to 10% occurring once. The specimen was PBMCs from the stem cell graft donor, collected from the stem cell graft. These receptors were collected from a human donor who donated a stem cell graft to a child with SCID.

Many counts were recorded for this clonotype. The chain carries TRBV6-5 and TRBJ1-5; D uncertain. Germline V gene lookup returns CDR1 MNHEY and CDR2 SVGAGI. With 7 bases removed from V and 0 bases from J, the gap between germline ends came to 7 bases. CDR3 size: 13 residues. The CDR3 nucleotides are TGTGCCAGCACTATAAATAGCAATCAGCCCCAGCATTTT. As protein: CASTINSNQPQHF.

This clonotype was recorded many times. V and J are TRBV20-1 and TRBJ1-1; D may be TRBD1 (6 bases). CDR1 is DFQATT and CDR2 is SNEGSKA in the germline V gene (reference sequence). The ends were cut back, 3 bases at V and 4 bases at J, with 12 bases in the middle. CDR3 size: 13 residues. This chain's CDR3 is CSASRTAVTEAFF. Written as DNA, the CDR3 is TGCAGTGCTAGCCGGACAGCGGTCACTGAAGCTTTCTTT.

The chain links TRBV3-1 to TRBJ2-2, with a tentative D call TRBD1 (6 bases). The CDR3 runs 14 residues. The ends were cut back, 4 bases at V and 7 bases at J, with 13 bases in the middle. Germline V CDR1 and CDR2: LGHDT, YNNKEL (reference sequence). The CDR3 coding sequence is TGTGCCAGCAGCCCGGCAGGGGATCTCGGGGAGCTGTTTTTT. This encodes CASSPAGDLGELFF.

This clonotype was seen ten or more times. The CDR3 spells CASSPNLMQSEKLFF. The CDR3 bases are TGTGCCAGCTCACCGAACTTGATGCAGTCTGAAAAACTGTTTTTT. V gene TRBV18 combines with J gene TRBJ1-4; D not certain. The CDR3 has 15 residues. Germline lookup yields CDR1 KGHSH and CDR2 LQKENI. Trimming stripped 3 bases from V and 7 bases from J, with 15 bases between. Based on the CDR3 plus reference TRBV18 and TRBJ1-4, the full variable domain is NAGVMQNPRHLVRRRGQEARLRCSPMKGHSHVYWYRQLPEEGLKFMVYLQKENIIDESGMPKERFSAEFPKEGPSILRIQQVVRGDSAAYFCASSPNLMQSEKLFFGSGTQLSVL.

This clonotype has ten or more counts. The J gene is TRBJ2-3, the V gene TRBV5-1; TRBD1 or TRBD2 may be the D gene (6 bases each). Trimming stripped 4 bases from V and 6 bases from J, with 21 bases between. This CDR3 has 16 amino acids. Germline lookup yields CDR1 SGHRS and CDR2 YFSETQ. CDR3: CASSPLPGGRPDTQYF. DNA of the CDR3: TGCGCCAGCAGCCCCCTCCCCGGGGGCCGACCCGATACGCAGTATTTT.

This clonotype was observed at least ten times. The CDR3 spells CASSLAAPLVYFF. The CDR3, as DNA: TGTGCCAGCAGTTTAGCGGCCCCGCTTGTTTATTTCTTT. The V gene is TRBV12-3 or TRBV12-4, the J gene TRBJ1-1; D gene uncertain. Deletions cut 0 bases from V and 13 bases from J, with 15 bases between. CDR3 length: 13 amino acids.

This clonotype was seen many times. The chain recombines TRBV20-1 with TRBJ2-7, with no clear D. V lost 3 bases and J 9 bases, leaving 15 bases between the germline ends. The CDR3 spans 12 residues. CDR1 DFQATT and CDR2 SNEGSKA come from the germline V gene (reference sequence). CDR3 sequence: CSASPGSFGQYF. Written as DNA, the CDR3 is TGCAGTGCTAGCCCCGGTTCGTTTGGGCAGTACTTC.

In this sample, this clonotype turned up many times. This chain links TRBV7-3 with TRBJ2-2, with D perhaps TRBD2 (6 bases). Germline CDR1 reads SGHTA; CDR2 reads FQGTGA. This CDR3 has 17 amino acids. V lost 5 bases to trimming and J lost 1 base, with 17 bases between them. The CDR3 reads CASSPQPGLMNTGELFF. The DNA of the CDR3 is TGTGCCAGCAGCCCCCAACCGGGACTTATGAACACCGGGGAGCTGTTTTTT.

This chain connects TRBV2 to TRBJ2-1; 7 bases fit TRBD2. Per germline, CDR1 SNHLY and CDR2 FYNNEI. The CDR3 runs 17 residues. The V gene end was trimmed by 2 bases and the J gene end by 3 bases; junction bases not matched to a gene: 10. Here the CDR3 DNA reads TGTGCCAGCAGTGAACAGCCTAGCGGTTTCAGCTACAATGAGCAGTTCTTC. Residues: CASSEQPSGFSYNEQFF.

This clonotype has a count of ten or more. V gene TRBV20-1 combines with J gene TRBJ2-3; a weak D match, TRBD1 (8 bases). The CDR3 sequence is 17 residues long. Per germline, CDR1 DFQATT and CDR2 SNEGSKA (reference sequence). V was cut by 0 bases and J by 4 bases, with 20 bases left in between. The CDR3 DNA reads TGCAGTGCTAGAGATCCCTTACAGGGGGGGTTTGCAGATACGCAGTATTTT. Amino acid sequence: CSARDPLQGGFADTQYF.

CDR3 nucleotide sequence: TGTGCCAGCAGCTCCCGGACTAGCGGGGGGGCCACAGATACGCAGTATTTT. Residues: CASSSRTSGGATDTQYF. The chain has TRBV7-8 and TRBJ2-3; 15 bases fit TRBD2. Trimming removed 4 bases from V and 2 bases from J; junction bases left unmatched: 4. The CDR3 length is 17 residues. The germline gives CDR1 SGHVS, CDR2 FQNEAQ.

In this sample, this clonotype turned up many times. The CDR3 coding sequence is TGTGCCAGCAGTGAAGTTGGAGGGGCTAACTATGGCTACACCTTC. Its protein is CASSEVGGANYGYTF. V and J are TRBV25-1 and TRBJ1-2; D might be TRBD1 (5 bases). The germline V gene has CDR1 MGHDK and CDR2 SYGVNS. Trimming removed 2 bases at V and 0 bases at J, with 10 bases between. This CDR3 spans 15 amino acids.

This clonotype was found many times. The DNA of the CDR3 is TGTGCCAGCAATCCAGGGAAGAATTCACCCCTCCACTTT. Residues: CASNPGKNSPLHF. The chain uses TRBV6-1 and TRBJ1-6; weak D call: TRBD1 (5 bases). The CDR3 extends over 13 amino acids. Germline assignment: CDR1 MNHNS and CDR2 SASEGT. Trimming stripped 7 bases from V and 7 bases from J, with 11 bases between.

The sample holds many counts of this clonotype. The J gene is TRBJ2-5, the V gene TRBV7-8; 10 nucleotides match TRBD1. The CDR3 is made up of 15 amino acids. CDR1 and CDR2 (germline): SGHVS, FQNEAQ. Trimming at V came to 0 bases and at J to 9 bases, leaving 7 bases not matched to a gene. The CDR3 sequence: CASSLADRGKAAQYF. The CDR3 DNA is TGTGCCAGCAGCTTAGCGGACAGGGGGAAAGCGGCCCAGTACTTC.

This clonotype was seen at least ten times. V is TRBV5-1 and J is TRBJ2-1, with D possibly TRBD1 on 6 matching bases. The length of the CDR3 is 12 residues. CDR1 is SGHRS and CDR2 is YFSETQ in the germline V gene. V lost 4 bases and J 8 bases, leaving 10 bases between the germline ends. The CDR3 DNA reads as TGCGCCAGCAGCGGCAGGGGCGATGAGCAGTTCTTC. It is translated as CASSGRGDEQFF.

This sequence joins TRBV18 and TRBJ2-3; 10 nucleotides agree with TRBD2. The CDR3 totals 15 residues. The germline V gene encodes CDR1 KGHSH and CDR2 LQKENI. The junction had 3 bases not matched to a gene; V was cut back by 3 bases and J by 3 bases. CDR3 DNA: TGTGCCAGCTCACCGAGCGGGGGGGCTACAGATACGCAGTATTTT. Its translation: CASSPSGGATDTQYF.

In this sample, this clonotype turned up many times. As DNA, the CDR3 is TGTGCCAGCAGTGCACCGGGAACGGAGGTCGATACGCAGTATTTT. Its translation: CASSAPGTEVDTQYF. V gene TRBV2 combines with J gene TRBJ2-3; TRBD2 is a possible D gene (5 bases). V was shortened by 4 bases and J by 6 bases, with 17 bases between the two germline ends. The V gene's germline CDR1 is SNHLY and CDR2 FYNNEI. The CDR3 contains 15 residues.

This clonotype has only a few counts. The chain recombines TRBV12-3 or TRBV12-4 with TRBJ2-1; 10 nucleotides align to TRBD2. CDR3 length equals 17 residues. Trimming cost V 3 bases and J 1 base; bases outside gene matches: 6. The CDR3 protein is CASSFRSGGASYNEQFF. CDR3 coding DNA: TGTGCCAGCAGTTTCCGGAGCGGGGGGGCGTCCTACAATGAGCAGTTCTTC.

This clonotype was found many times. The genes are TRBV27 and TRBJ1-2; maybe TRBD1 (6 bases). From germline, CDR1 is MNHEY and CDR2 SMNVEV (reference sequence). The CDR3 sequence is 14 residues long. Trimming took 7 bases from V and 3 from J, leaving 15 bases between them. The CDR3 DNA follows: TGTGCCAGCAAAAAGACAGGAGGCCACTATGGCTACACCTTC. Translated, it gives CASKKTGGHYGYTF.